This TCR beta chain derives from a study of T-cell reconstitution after alpha-beta-depleted transplantation in children. Regarding the study as a whole: Newly produced T cells mostly accounted for T-cell counts and diversity one year post-transplant. Day-60 TCRbeta diversity that was high in some patients was derived from surviving recipient T cells and thymic progenitors. Several hundred rapidly expanded clones from non-depleted graft cells reportedly supplied alpha-beta T cells about two months post-transplant.

In regard to this clonotype: The antigen remains unidentified.

Unique molecular identifiers featured in how the TCRbeta library was prepared. TCRdb re-analysed the PCR reads in MiXCR, keeping a single row per CDR3 protein. The data show about 590,000 distinct CDR3 sequences, approximately 13% seen once. CDR3 length: 16 residues. CDR1 and CDR2 from the germline V gene are SEHNR and FQNEAQ (reference sequence). V was clipped by 4 bases and J by 1 base; unmatched bases: 10. The sample here was PBMCs, mostly from graft donor cells, taken 360 days after TCRalphabeta/CD19-depleted stem cell transplant. The gene calls are TRBV7-9 and TRBJ2-7; 7 bases fit TRBD1. The clonotype was recovered from a male patient younger than 18 who had a stem cell transplant for acute myeloid leukemia, so the T cells may come from the graft donor. The CDR3 loop reads CASSSSARTGSYEQYF. As DNA, the CDR3 is TGTGCCAGCAGCTCCTCAGCCCGGACAGGATCCTACGAGCAGTACTTC.